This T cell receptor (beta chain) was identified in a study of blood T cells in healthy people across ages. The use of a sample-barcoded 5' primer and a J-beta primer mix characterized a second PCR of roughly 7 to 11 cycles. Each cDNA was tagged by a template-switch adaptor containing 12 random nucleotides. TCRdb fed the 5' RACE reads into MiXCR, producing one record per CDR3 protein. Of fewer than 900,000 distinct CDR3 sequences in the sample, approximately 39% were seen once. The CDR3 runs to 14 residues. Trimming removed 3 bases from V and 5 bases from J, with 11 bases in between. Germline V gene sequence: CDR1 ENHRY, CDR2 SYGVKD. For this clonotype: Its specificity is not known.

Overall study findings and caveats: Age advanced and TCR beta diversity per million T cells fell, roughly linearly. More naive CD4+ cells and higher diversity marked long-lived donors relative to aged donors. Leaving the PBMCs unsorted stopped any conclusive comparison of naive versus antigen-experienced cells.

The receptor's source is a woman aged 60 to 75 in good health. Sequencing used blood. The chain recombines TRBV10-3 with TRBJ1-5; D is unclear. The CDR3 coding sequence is TGTGCCATCAGTGACTCGGAAATCGATCAGCCCCAGCATTTT. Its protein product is CAISDSEIDQPQHF.